The subject of this entry is one T cell receptor beta chain. Authors' data handling: How many nucleated cells were present was estimated from reference gene primer amplification. Measured with immunoSEQ multiplex PCR; TCRdb has only the in-frame clones, and not every one. V, J and clone size are those of that table, while D and trimming were read from the DNA. Of approximately 130,000 clones in the sample, about four fifths were seen once. The data belong to a study of blood T cell repertoires in COVID-19. Study-wide context: In each case, the material was cDNA or gDNA derived from T cells, B-cell-depleted T cells, or PBMCs.

The CDR3 covers 13 residues. Trimming cost V 6 bases and J 6 bases; bases outside gene matches: 6. The sample comprised peripheral blood. The source is a man older than 75 with acute or convalescent COVID-19. V and J are TRBV12-3 or TRBV12-4 and TRBJ2-7, with 9 bases fitting TRBD2. CDR3 loop: CASSHSGGAEQYF. The CDR3 DNA sequence: TGTGCCAGCAGCCATAGCGGGGGTGCCGAGCAGTACTTC.